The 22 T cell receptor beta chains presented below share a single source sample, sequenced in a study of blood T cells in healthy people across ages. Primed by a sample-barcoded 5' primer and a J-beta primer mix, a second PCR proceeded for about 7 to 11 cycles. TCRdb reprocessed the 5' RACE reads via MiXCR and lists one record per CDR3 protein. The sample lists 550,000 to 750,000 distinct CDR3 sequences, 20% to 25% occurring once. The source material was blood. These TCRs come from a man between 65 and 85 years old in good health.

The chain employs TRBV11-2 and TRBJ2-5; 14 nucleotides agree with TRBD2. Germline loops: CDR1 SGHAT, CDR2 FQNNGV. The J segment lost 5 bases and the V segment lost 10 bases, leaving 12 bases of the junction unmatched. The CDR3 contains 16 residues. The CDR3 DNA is TGTGCCACCGAAAGGGGGACTAGCGGGAGTTACGAGACCCAGTACTTC. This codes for CATERGTSGSYETQYF. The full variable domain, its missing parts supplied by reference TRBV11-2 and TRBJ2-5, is EAGVAQSPRYKIIEKRQSVAFWCNPISGHATLYWYQQILGQGPKLLIQFQNNGVVDDSQLPKDRFSAERLKGVDSTLKIQPAKLEDSAVYLCATERGTSGSYETQYFGPGTRLLVL.

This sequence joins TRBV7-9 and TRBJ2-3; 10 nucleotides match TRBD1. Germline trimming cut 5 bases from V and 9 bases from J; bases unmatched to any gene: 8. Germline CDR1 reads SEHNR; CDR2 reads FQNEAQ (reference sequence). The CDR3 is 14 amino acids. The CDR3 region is CASSLGTGVETQYF. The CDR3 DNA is TGTGCCAGCAGCCTTGGGACAGGGGTTGAGACGCAGTATTTT.

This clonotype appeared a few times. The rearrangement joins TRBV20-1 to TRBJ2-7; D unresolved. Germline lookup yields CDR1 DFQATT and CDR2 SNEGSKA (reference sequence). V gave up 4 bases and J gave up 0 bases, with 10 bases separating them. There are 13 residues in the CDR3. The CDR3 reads CSAISDSSYEQYF. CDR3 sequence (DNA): TGCAGTGCTATAAGCGATAGCTCCTACGAGCAGTACTTC.

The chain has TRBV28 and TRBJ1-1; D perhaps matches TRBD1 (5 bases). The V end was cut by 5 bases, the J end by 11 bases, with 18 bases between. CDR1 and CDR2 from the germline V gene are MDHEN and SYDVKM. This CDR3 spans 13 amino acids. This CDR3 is CASSPGGSTSAFF. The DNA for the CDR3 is TGTGCCAGCAGTCCCGGGGGGAGTACGAGCGCTTTCTTT.

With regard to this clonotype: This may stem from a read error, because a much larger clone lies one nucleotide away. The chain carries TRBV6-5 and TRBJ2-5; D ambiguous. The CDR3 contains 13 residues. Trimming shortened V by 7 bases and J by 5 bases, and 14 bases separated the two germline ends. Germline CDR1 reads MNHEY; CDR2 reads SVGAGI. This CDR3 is CASNSRPAETQYF. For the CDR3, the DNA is TGTGCCAGCAATTCCCGGCCGGCGGAGACCCAGTACTTC.

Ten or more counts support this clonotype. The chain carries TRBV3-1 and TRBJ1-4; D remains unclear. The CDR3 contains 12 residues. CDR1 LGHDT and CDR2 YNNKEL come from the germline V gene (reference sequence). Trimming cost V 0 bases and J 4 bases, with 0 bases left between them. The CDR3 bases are TGTGCCAGCAGCCAAGATAATGAAAAACTGTTTTTT. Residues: CASSQDNEKLFF.

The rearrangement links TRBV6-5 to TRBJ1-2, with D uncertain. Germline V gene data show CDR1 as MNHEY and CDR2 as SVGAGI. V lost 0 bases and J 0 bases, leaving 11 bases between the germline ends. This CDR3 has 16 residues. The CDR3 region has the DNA TGTGCCAGCAGTTACTCGAACCGGCGCTCTAACTATGGCTACACCTTC. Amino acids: CASSYSNRRSNYGYTF.

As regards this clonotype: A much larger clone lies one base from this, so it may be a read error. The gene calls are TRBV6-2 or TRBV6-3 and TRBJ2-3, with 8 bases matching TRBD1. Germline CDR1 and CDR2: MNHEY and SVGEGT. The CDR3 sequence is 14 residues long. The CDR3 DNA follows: TGTACCAGCAGAACCGGGACAGGCGCCGATACGCAGTATTTT. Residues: CTSRTGTGADTQYF.

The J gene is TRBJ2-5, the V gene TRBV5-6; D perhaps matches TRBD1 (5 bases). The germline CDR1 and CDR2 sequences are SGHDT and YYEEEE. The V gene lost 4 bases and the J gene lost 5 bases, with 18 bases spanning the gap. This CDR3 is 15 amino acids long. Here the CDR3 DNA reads TGTGCCAGCAGCCCGTCGACAGTCTCTTGGGAGACCCAGTACTTC. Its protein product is CASSPSTVSWETQYF.

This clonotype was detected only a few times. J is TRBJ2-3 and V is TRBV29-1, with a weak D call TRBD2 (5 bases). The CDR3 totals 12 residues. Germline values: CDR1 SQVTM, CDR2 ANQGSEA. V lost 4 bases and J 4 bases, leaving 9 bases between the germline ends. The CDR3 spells CSVVKGADTQYF. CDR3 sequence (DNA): TGCAGCGTTGTTAAGGGAGCAGATACGCAGTATTTT.

CDR3 DNA: TGCGCCAGCAGCCAAGAATTACAGGGAAAATACGAGCAGTACTTC. As protein: CASSQELQGKYEQYF. The rearrangement links TRBV4-1 to TRBJ2-7; a weak D match, TRBD1 (6 bases). V shed 0 bases and J shed 4 bases, with 13 bases lying between them. The CDR3 runs 15 residues. Germline V gene lookup returns CDR1 MGHRA and CDR2 YSYEKL.

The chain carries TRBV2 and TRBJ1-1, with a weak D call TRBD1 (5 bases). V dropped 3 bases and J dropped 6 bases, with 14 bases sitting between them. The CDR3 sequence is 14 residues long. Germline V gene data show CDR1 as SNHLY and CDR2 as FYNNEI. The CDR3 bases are TGTGCCAGCAGTGACCCGGGGCGAGGTCCTGAAGCTTTCTTT. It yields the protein CASSDPGRGPEAFF.

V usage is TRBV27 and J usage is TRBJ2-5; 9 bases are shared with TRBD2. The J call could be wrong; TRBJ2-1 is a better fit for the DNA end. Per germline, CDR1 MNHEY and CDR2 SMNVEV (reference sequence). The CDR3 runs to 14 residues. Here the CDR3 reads CASSTSGPPFEQFF. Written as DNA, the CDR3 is TGTGCCAGCAGTACTAGCGGGCCCCCATTTGAGCAGTTCTTC.

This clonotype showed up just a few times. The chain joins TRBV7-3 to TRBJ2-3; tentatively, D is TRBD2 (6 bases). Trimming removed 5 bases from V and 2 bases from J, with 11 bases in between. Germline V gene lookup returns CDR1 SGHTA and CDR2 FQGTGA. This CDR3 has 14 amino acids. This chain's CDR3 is CASSPGLNTDTQYF. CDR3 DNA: TGTGCCAGCAGCCCGGGACTGAACACAGATACGCAGTATTTT.

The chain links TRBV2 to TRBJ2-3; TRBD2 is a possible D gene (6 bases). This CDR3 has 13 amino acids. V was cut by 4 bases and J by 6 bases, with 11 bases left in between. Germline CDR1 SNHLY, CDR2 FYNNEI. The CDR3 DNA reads TGTGCCAGCAGTGCTGGCCGGGGGGATACGCAGTATTTT. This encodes CASSAGRGDTQYF.

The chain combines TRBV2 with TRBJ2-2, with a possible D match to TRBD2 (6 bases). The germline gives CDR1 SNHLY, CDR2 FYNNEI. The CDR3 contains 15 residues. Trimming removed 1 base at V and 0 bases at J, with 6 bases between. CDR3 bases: TGTGCCAGCAGTGAAGGGACTACGAACACCGGGGAGCTGTTTTTT. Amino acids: CASSEGTTNTGELFF.

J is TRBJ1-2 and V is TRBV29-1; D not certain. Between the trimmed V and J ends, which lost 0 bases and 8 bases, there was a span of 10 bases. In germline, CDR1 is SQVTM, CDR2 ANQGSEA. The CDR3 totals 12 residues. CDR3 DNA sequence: TGCAGCGTTGAAGATCAGGATGCGGGCTACACCTTC. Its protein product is CSVEDQDAGYTF.

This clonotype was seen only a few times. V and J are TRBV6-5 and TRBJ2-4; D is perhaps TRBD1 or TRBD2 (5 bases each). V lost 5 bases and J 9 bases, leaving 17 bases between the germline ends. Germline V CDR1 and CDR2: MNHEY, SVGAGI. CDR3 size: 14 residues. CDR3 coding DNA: TGTGCCAGCAGTCCCGACAGAGGGACCAGCATTCAGTACTTC. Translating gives CASSPDRGTSIQYF.

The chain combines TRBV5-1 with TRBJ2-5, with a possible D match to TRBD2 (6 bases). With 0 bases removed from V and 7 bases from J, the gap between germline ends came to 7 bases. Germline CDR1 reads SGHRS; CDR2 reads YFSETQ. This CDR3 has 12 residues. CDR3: CASSLAGRTQYF. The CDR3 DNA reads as TGCGCCAGCAGCTTGGCCGGGAGGACCCAGTACTTC.

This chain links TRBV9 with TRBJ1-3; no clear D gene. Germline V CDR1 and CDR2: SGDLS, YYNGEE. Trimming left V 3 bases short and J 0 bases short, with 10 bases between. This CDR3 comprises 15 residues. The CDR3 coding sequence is TGTGCCAGCAGCGCCGGACGGAGCTCTGGAAACACCATATATTTT. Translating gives CASSAGRSSGNTIYF.

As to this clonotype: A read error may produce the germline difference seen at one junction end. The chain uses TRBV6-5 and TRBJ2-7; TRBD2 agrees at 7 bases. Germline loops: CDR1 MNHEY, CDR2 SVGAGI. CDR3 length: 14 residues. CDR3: CASSPGGTSYGQYF. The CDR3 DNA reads TGTGCCAGCAGTCCCGGGGGGACCTCCTACGGGCAGTACTTC.

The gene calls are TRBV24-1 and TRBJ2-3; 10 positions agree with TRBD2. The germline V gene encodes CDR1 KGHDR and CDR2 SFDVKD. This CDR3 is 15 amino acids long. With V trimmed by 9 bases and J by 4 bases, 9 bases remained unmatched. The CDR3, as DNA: TGTGCCACCGGTGTGGTTCTAGCGGGAGCAGATACGCAGTATTTT. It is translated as CATGVVLAGADTQYF.